Sequencing of this T cell receptor (beta chain) was carried out in a study of cytomegalovirus exposure and HLA in healthy donors. Overall study results and limits: Looking again later, the authors saw that most CMV-associated TCR beta chains seemed HLA-restricted. It was reported in a later analysis that an Asian-associated ancestry cluster showed fewer N-insertions than the 666-donor mean.

The CDR3 is 14 amino acids. Trimming cost V 5 bases and J 5 bases; bases outside gene matches: 7. CDR1 is SEHNR and CDR2 is FQNEAQ in the germline V gene (reference sequence). As regards this clone: Its antigen is currently unknown.

Use of 60 Vbeta and 13 Jbeta primers characterized the PCR. Sequencing was performed with immunoSEQ multiplex PCR; in TCRdb, only in-frame clones are kept and a portion is missing. The repertoire holds tens of thousands of clones, with roughly 77% as singletons. The rearrangement joins TRBV7-9 to TRBJ2-5, with 8 positions matching TRBD1. The clonotype comes from a human donor in good health. Sequences were obtained from PBMCs. The CDR3 DNA reads as TGTGCCAGCAGCACCCCGACAGGGGTGGAGACCCAGTACTTC. Amino acids: CASSTPTGVETQYF. Using reference TRBV7-9 and TRBJ2-5 for the parts outside the CDR3, the full variable domain is DTGVSQNPRHKITKRGQNVTFRCDPISEHNRLYWYRQTLGQGPEFLTYFQNEAQLEKSRLLSDRFSAERPKGSFSTLEIQRTEQGDSAMYLCASSTPTGVETQYFGPGTRLLVL.